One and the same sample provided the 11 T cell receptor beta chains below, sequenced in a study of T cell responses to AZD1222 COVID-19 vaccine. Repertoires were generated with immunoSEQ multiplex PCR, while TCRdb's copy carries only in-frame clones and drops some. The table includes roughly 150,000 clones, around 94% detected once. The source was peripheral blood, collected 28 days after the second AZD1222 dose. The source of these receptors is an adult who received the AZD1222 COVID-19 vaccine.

DNA for the CDR3: TGTGCCAGCAGCTCGGGACAGGGGGCCATAGGCTATGGCTACACCTTC. Encoded protein: CASSSGQGAIGYGYTF. The gene calls are TRBV27 and TRBJ1-2; 12 bases align to TRBD1. From germline, CDR1 is MNHEY and CDR2 SMNVEV (reference sequence). The CDR3 contains 16 residues. The J segment lost 4 bases and the V segment lost 6 bases, leaving 9 bases of the junction unmatched.

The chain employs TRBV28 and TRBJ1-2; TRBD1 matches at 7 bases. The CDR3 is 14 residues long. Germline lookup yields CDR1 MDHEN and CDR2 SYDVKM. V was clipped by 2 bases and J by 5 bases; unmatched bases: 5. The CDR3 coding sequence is TGTGCCAGCAGTTTAACAGGGGATAGGTATGGCTACACCTTC. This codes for CASSLTGDRYGYTF.

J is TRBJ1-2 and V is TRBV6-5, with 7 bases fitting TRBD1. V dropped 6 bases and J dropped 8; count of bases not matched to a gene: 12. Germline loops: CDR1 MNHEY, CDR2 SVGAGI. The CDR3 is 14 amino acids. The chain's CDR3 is CASRITGVEYGYTF. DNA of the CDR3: TGTGCCAGCAGAATTACAGGGGTAGAGTACGGCTACACCTTC.

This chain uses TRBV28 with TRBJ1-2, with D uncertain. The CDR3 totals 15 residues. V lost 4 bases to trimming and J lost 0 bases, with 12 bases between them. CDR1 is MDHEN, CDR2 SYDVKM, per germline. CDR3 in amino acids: CASSSSQQPNYGYTF. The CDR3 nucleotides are TGTGCCAGCAGTTCATCACAACAACCTAACTATGGCTACACCTTC.

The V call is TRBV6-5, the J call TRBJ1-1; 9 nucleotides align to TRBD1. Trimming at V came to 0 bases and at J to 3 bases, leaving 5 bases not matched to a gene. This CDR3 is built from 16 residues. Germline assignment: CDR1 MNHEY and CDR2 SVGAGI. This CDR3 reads CASSYSTGGMDTEAFF. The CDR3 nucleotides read TGTGCCAGCAGTTACTCGACAGGGGGTATGGACACTGAAGCTTTCTTT.

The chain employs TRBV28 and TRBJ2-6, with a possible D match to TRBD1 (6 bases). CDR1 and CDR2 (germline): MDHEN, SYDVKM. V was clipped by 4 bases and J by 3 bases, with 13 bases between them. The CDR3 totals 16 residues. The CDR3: CASSSPGRGGANVLTF. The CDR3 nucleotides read TGTGCCAGCAGTTCCCCCGGCAGGGGTGGGGCCAACGTCCTGACTTTC.

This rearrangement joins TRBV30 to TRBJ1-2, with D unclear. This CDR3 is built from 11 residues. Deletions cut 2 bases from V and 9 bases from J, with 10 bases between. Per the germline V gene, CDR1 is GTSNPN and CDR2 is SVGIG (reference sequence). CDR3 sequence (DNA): TGTGCCTGGAGTATGGGTGGCCGCTACACCTTC. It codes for CAWSMGGRYTF.

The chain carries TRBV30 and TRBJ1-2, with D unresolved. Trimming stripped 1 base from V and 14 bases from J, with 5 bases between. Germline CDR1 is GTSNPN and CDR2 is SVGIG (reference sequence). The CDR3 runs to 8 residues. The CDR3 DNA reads TGTGCCTGGAGTGCCTTTACCTTC. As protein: CAWSAFTF.

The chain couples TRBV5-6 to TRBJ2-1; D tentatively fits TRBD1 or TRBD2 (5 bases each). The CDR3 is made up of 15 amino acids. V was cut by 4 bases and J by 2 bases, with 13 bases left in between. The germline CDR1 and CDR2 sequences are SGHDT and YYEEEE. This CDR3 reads CASSLGTLTYNEQFF. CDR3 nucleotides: TGTGCCAGCAGCCTCGGGACCCTGACCTACAATGAGCAGTTCTTC.

The CDR3 region is CASSQTGITWPQHF. The CDR3 DNA reads as TGTGCCAGCAGCCAGACAGGCATCACATGGCCCCAGCATTTT. V gene TRBV6-5 combines with J gene TRBJ1-5; TRBD1 is a possible D gene (6 bases). Trimming took off 6 bases at V and 9 bases at J, with 18 bases between the two ends. Germline CDR1 MNHEY, CDR2 SVGAGI. The CDR3 is made up of 14 amino acids.

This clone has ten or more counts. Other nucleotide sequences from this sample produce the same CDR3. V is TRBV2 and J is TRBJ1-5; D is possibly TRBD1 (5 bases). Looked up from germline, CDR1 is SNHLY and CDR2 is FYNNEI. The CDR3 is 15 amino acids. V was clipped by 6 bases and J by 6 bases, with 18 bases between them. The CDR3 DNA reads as TGTGCCAGCAGCGGGCAGGGTGTTCTTCCTCAGCCCCAGCATTTT. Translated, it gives CASSGQGVLPQPQHF.